This T cell receptor (beta chain) was recovered during a study of blood T cells in healthy people across ages. J lost 7 bases, V lost 3 bases, and 8 bases had no gene match. In germline, CDR1 is MGHDK, CDR2 SYGVNS. The CDR3 covers 14 residues. Extracted total RNA amounted to at least 5.5 micrograms for each sample. A sample-barcoded 5' primer and a J-beta primer mix were used in a second PCR of roughly 7 to 11 cycles. TCRdb processed the 5' RACE reads anew with MiXCR; each CDR3 protein has one entry. This sample has fewer than 900,000 distinct CDR3 sequences; approximately 43% occur once, and the top ten carry roughly 19%.

V is TRBV25-1 and J is TRBJ2-7, with 8 bases fitting TRBD1. The TCR originated in a woman aged 55-70 years in good health. Sample: blood. CDR3 nucleotides: TGTGCCAGCAGTGATAACAGGGGGTTCGATGAGCAGTACTTC. Translated: CASSDNRGFDEQYF.